The entry below gives a single T cell receptor beta chain sequence along with its context. Its cognate antigen is unknown. These data are taken from a study of T cell responses to AZD1222 COVID-19 vaccine. Study-level results: Nearly half of spike-specific TCRs reportedly target variant regions that are unmutated in the B.1.351 and B.1.1.7 variants.

Germline CDR1 and CDR2: LNHNV and YYDKDF (reference sequence). The ends were cut back, 0 bases at V and 4 bases at J, with 7 bases in the middle. CDR3 length equals 14 residues. Sequencing was performed with immunoSEQ multiplex PCR; in TCRdb, only in-frame clones are kept and a portion is missing. The profile shows under 200,000 clones, 90% to 95% of them singletons. This receptor was identified in an adult in good health. The sequencing here drew on peripheral blood, taken on day 0 of AZD1222 vaccination. The chain links TRBV15 to TRBJ2-1; no clear D. The CDR3 region is CATSRDRRYNEQFF. In nucleotides, the CDR3 is TGTGCCACCAGCAGAGATCGGCGGTACAATGAGCAGTTCTTC.